This T cell receptor beta chain originates from a study of T cell responses to AZD1222 COVID-19 vaccine. V was trimmed by 4 bases and J by 6 bases, leaving 29 bases between them. CDR3 length: 19 residues. Germline V gene data show CDR1 as KGHDR and CDR2 as SFDVKD. Method: immunoSEQ multiplex PCR; TCRdb's copy keeps in-frame clones and lacks some. Of 180,000 or so clones in the sample, 88% were seen once. The TCR originated in an adult who received the AZD1222 COVID-19 vaccine. The chain carries TRBV24-1 and TRBJ2-5; D may be TRBD1 (6 bases). The input for sequencing was peripheral blood, taken 28 days after the second AZD1222 dose. CDR3 nucleotide sequence: TGTGCCACCAGTGACCGGTGGACCACAGGGCCCCAAGGAGTAAAGACCCAGTACTTC. Protein sequence: CATSDRWTTGPQGVKTQYF.